Reported below is one T cell receptor (beta chain). CDR3 length equals 16 residues. V dropped 1 base and J dropped 0 bases, with 12 bases sitting between them. Germline V gives CDR1 LGHNA, CDR2 YNFKEQ. This sample is drawn from a study of blood T cells in healthy people across ages. Alongside a J-beta primer mix, a sample-barcoded 5' primer served in a second PCR lasting about 6 to 12 cycles. TCRdb re-called the 5' RACE reads through MiXCR, storing one row per CDR3 protein. In the table there are some 1.6 million distinct CDR3 sequences, 34% of which are singletons. This sequence was found in a woman in her twenties or thirties in good health. Sequenced input: blood. The chain joins TRBV4-2 to TRBJ1-1; D gene unclear. The CDR3 here is CASSQALRELNTEAFF. CDR3 coding DNA: TGTGCCAGCAGCCAAGCCCTCCGGGAATTGAACACTGAAGCTTTCTTT.